This section outlines one T cell receptor beta chain sequence together with its context. Its antigen is not known. These data are taken from a study of post-analysis software for immune sequencing data. General study results and limits: Strong co-clustering by F measure was seen for same-batch samples. Four or five TRBV segments were more frequent in patients than controls; TRBV5-6, TRBV5-1 and TRBV20-1 belonged to this group. Normalized Chao1 diversity was significantly reduced in patients versus controls.

The ends lost 2 bases at V and 7 bases at J; junction bases unmatched: 7. Germline V gene data show CDR1 as SNHLY and CDR2 as FYNNEI. The CDR3 is 15 amino acids. The library was made from cDNA and included unique molecular identifiers. TCRdb used MiXCR to reprocess the PCR reads, holding one entry per CDR3 protein. Among roughly 800,000 distinct CDR3 sequences, roughly 58% were seen once, and the ten largest hold 4.6%. This sequence was found in a girl aged 5-17 years with multiple sclerosis. The rearrangement links TRBV2 to TRBJ2-1, with 8 bases identical to TRBD1. The sample taken for sequencing was blood. CDR3: CASSEQGAWGNEQFF. DNA for the CDR3: TGTGCCAGCAGTGAACAGGGGGCCTGGGGGAATGAGCAGTTCTTC.